This record looks at one TCR beta chain sequence and its context. Trimming took off 4 bases at V and 3 bases at J, with 15 bases between the two ends. The CDR3 consists of 15 residues. The V gene's germline CDR1 is MNHEY and CDR2 SVGAGI. This table comes from immunoSEQ multiplex PCR, and its TCRdb copy is limited to in-frame clones, with some not included. The data contain about 150,000 clones, nearly 95% of them singletons. This record belongs to a study of control samples from healthy donors and cancer patients. This sequence joins TRBV6-5 and TRBJ1-2; D is perhaps TRBD1 (6 bases). The material sequenced was blood. The clonotype originates from a man aged 50 to 59 in good health. For the CDR3, the DNA is TGTGCCAGCAGTTCCCCGACAGGTGGGGACTATGGCTACACCTTC. Protein sequence: CASSSPTGGDYGYTF.